This is a list of T cell receptor beta chains from one sample in a study of shared clonotypes between healthy human individuals. Sequenced by immunoSEQ multiplex PCR; TCRdb stores in-frame clones only, minus some. The data contain some 2,000,000 clones, 85% to 95% of them singletons. The material sequenced was naive CD8+ T cells sorted from blood. The receptors derive from a man between 18 and 35 years old in good health. CDR3s include the opening cysteine and the closing phenylalanine or tryptophan. The D gene is left open where the match is weak. Clone size is shown for a subset of rows, as once, few, many or a class of expanded clone.

v_call	clone_size	d_call	j_call	cdr3_nt	cdr3_aa
TRBV15	NA	NA	TRBJ1-4	TGTGCCACCAGCAGACTTCGGATCCTCGCCGGCGAAAAACTGTTTTTT	CATSRLRILAGEKLFF
TRBV7-9	NA	NA	TRBJ1-1	TGTGCCAGCAGCCCACCGACAGGTTGGGGTGAAGCTTTCTTT	CASSPPTGWGEAFF
TRBV6-1	NA	NA	TRBJ1-4	TGTGCCAGCAGGTCGTGGGACGGTGAAAAACTGTTTTTT	CASRSWDGEKLFF
TRBV13	NA	NA	TRBJ2-5	TGTGCCAGCAGCCCGAATGGGGACTGGGAGACCCAGTACTTC	CASSPNGDWETQYF
TRBV28	once	NA	TRBJ2-4	TGTGCCAGCAGTTTCTTGCCAGCCAAAAACATTCAGTACTTC	CASSFLPAKNIQYF
TRBV9	NA	NA	TRBJ2-1	TGTGCCAGCACCGAAACAGCGGGTCCTTACAATGAGCAGTTCTTC	CASTETAGPYNEQFF
TRBV7-9	NA	NA	TRBJ2-7	TGTGCCAGCAGCTTAGCGACGGAGTCCTACGAGCAGTACTTC	CASSLATESYEQYF
TRBV6-6	NA	NA	TRBJ2-7	TGTGCCAGCAGTCAAGGGGAGCAGTACTTC	CASSQGEQYF
TRBV5-1	NA	NA	TRBJ2-7	TGCGCCAGCAGCTTGGAGGCGCCCCGCTCCTACGAGCAGTACTTC	CASSLEAPRSYEQYF
TRBV7-9	NA	TRBD1	TRBJ2-7	TGTGCCAGCAGCTCCTCCGGGACAGCCTACGAGCAGTACTTC	CASSSSGTAYEQYF
TRBV5-4	NA	NA	TRBJ2-5	TGTGCCAGCAGCTTGGTAGAAGAAGAGACCCAGTACTTC	CASSLVEEETQYF
TRBV21-1	NA	NA	TRBJ1-5	TGTGCCAGCAGCAAAGGCGGGCAGGGGAACGATCAGCCCCAGCATTTT	CASSKGGQGNDQPQHF
TRBV9	NA	TRBD2	TRBJ2-3	TGTGCCAGCAGCCCTCCCACAGCGGGAGCAGCAGATACGCAGTATTTT	CASSPPTAGAADTQYF
TRBV6-1	NA	NA	TRBJ2-2	TGTGCCAGCAGTGTCGGGGGAGGTGGGTACCACACCGGGGAGCTGTTTTTT	CASSVGGGGYHTGELFF
TRBV27	NA	NA	TRBJ2-7	TGTGCCAGCAGTTCCGACTCTGTAGAGCAGTACTTC	CASSSDSVEQYF
TRBV14	NA	NA	TRBJ2-7	TGTGCCAGCAGCCAAGACGGACAGTGGGCCTACGAGCAGTACTTC	CASSQDGQWAYEQYF
TRBV27	NA	NA	TRBJ1-1	TGTGCCAGCAGTTCGGGAGGGATAGTTCTGAACACTGAAGCTTTCTTT	CASSSGGIVLNTEAFF
TRBV5-6	NA	TRBD1	TRBJ1-2	TGTGCCAGCAGCTTGACCGACAGGGAATTAAGTGGCTACACCTTC	CASSLTDRELSGYTF
TRBV5-6	NA	NA	TRBJ1-1	TGTGCCAGCAGCTTTGGGGCCCAGCGCTCAGCTTTCTTT	CASSFGAQRSAFF
TRBV4-1	NA	NA	TRBJ2-7	TGCGCCAGCAGCCAAGATCGAAATTACTGGAACGAGCAGTACTTC	CASSQDRNYWNEQYF
TRBV5-6	NA	TRBD1	TRBJ1-1	TGTGCCAGCAGCACCGACAGGGAGATGAACACTGAAGCTTTCTTT	CASSTDREMNTEAFF
TRBV19	once	NA	TRBJ2-1	TGTGCCAGTACCCAAAATGGGGGAGGGGGCAATGAGCAGTTCTTC	CASTQNGGGGNEQFF